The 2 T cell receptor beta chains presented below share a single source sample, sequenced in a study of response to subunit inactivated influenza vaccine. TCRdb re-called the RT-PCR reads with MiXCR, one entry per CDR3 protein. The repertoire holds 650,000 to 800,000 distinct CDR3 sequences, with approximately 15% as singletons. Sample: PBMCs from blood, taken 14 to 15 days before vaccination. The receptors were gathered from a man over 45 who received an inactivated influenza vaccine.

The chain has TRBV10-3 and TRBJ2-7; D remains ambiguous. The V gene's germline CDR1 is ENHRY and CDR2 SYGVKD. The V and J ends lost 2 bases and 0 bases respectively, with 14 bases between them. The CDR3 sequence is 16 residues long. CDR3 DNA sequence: TGTGCCATCAGTGAGGTGTCTACAACAGTCTCCTACGAGCAGTACTTC. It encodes CAISEVSTTVSYEQYF.

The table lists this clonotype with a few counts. The DNA of the CDR3 is TGTGCCTGGAGTGTAGGCCTCCCCGGCGCCTACGAGCAGTACTTC. Its protein product is CAWSVGLPGAYEQYF. This sequence joins TRBV30 and TRBJ2-7; D remains unclear. Trimming cost V 0 bases and J 2 bases, with 14 bases left between them. Germline CDR1 GTSNPN, CDR2 SVGIG (reference sequence). CDR3 size: 15 residues. Drawing the rest from reference TRBV30 and TRBJ2-7, the complete variable domain is SQTIHQWPATLVQPVGSPLSLECTVEGTSNPNLYWYRQAAGRGLQLLFYSVGIGQISSEVPQNLSASRPQDRQFILSSKKLLLSDSGFYLCAWSVGLPGAYEQYFGPGTRLTVT.